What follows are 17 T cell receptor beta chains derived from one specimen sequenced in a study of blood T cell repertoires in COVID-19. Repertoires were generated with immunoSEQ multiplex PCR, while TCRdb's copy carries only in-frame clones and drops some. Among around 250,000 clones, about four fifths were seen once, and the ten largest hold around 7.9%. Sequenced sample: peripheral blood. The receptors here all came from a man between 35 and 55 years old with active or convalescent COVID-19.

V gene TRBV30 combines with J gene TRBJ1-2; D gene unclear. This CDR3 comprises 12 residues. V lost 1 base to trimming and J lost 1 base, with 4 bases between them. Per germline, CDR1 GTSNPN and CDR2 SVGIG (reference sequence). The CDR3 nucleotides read TGTGCCTGGAGTGACAGTAACTATGGCTACACCTTC. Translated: CAWSDSNYGYTF.

CDR3 DNA sequence: TGTGCCTGGAGTTCGACAGGGGGCGACGAGCAGTACTTC. It translates to CAWSSTGGDEQYF. The chain couples TRBV30 to TRBJ2-7; 10 nucleotides line up with TRBD1. V lost 2 bases to trimming and J lost 5 bases; unmatched junction nucleotides: 3. CDR1 and CDR2 (germline): GTSNPN, SVGIG (reference sequence). The CDR3 consists of 13 residues.

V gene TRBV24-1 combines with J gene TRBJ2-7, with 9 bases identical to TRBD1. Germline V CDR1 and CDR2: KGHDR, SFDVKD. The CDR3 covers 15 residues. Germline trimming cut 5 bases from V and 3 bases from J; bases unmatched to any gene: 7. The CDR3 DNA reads TGTGCCACCAGTGCTGTGACAGGGGGTCGCTACGAGCAGTACTTC. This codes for CATSAVTGGRYEQYF.

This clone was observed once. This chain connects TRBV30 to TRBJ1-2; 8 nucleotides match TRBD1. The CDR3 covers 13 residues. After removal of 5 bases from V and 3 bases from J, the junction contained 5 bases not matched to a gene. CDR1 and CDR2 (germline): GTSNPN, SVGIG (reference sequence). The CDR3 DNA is TGTGCCTGGTCACAGGGGGAGTACTATGGCTACACCTTC. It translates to CAWSQGEYYGYTF.

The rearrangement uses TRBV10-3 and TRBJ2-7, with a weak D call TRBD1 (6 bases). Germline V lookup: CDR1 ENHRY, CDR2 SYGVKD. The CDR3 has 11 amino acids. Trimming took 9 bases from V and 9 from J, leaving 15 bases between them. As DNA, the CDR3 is TGTGCCATGGGGACAACGGAGCCGCAGTACTTC. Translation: CAMGTTEPQYF.

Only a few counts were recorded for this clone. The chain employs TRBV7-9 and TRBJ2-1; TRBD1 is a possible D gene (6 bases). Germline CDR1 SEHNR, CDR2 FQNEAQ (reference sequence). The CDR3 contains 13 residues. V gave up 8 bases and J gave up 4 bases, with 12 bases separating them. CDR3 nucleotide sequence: TGTGCCAGCGGACTGGACAGTTACAATGAGCAGTTCTTC. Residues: CASGLDSYNEQFF. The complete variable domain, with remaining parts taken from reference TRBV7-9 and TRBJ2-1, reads DTGVSQNPRHKITKRGQNVTFRCDPISEHNRLYWYRQTLGQGPEFLTYFQNEAQLEKSRLLSDRFSAERPKGSFSTLEIQRTEQGDSAMYLCASGLDSYNEQFFGPGTRLTVL.

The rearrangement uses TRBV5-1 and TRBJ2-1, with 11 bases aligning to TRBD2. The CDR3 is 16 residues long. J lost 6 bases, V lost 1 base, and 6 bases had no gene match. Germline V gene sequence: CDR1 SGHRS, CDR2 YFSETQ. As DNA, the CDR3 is TGCGCCAGCAGCTTGACTAGCGGGAGTTTGGGCAATGAGCAGTTCTTC. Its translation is CASSLTSGSLGNEQFF.

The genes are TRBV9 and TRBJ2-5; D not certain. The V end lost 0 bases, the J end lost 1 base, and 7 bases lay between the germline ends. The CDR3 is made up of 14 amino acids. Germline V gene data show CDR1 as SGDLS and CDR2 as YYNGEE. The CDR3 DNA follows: TGTGCCAGCAGCGTAGCCGGGTCCCAAGAGACCCAGTACTTC. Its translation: CASSVAGSQETQYF.

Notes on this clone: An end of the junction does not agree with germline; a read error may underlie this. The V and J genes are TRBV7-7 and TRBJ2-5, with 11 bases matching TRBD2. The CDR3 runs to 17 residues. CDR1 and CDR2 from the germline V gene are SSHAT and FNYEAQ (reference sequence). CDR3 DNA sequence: TGTGCTAGCAGCTTAGGGACGACTAGCGGGACCCAAGAGACCCAGTACTTC. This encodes CASSLGTTSGTQETQYF.

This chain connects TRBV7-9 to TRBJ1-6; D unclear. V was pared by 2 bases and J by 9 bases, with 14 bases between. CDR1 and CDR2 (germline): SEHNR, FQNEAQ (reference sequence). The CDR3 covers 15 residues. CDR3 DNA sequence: TGTGCCAGCAGCTTACTGCCGATCTCGAGTTCACCCCTCCACTTT. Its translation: CASSLLPISSSPLHF.

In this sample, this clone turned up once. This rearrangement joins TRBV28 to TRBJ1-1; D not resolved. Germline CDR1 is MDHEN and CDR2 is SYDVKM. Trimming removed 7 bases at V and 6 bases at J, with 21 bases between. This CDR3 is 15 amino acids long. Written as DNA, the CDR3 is TGTGCCAGCACCCGCGCGCGGGGAGGATACGCTGAAGCTTTCTTT. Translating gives CASTRARGGYAEAFF.

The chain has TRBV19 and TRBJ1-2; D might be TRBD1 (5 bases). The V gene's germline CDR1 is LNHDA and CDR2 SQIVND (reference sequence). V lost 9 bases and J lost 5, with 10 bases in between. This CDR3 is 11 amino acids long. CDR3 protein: CASSTGYGYTF. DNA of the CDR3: TGTGCCAGCTCAACAGGTTATGGCTACACCTTC. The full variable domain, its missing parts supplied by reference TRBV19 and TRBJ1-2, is DGGITQSPKYLFRKEGQNVTLSCEQNLNHDAMYWYRQDPGQGLRLIYYSQIVNDFQKGDIAEGYSVSREKKESFPLTVTSAQKNPTAFYLCASSTGYGYTFGSGTRLTVV.

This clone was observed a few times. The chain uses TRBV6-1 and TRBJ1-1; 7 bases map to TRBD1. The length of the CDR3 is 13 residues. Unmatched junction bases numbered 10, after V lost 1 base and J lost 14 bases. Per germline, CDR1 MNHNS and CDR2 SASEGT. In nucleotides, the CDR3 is TGTGCCAGCAGTGAAGGACAGGGCCTTATCAGCTTCTTT. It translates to CASSEGQGLISFF.

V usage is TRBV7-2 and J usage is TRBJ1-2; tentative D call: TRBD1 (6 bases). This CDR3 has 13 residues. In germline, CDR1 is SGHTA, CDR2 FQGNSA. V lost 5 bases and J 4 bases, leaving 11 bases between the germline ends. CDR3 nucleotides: TGTGCCAGCAGCCTAGGACAGATCTATGGCTACACCTTC. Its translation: CASSLGQIYGYTF.

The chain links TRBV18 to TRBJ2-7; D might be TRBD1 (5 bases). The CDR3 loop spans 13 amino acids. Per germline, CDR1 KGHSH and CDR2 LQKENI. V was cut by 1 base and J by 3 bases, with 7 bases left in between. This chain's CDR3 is CASSPLRDYEQYF. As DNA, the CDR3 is TGTGCCAGCTCACCACTCAGGGACTACGAGCAGTACTTC. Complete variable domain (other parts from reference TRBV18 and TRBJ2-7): NAGVMQNPRHLVRRRGQEARLRCSPMKGHSHVYWYRQLPEEGLKFMVYLQKENIIDESGMPKERFSAEFPKEGPSILRIQQVVRGDSAAYFCASSPLRDYEQYFGPGTRLTVT.

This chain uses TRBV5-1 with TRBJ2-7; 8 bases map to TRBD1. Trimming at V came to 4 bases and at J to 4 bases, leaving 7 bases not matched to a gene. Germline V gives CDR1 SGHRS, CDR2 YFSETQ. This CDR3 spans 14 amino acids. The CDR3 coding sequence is TGCGCCAGCAGCGGGGGAACAGGGGGGTACGAGCAGTACTTC. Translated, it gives CASSGGTGGYEQYF.

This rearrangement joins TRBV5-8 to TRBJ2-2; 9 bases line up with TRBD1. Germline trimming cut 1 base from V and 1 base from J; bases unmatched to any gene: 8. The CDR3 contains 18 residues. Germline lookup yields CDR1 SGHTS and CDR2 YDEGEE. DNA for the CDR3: TGTGCCAGCAGCTTGTCTCCCGGGACAGGGCTGAACACCGGGGAGCTGTTTTTT. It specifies CASSLSPGTGLNTGELFF. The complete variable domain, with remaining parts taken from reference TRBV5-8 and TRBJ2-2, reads EAGVTQSPTHLIKTRGQQATLRCSPISGHTSVYWYQQALGLGLQFLLWYDEGEERNRGNFPPRFSGRQFPNYSSELNVNALELEDSALYLCASSLSPGTGLNTGELFFGEGSRLTVL.